The 19 T cell receptor beta chains listed next were all sequenced from one sample in a study of blood T cells in healthy people across ages. The use of a sample-barcoded 5' primer and a J-beta primer mix characterized a second PCR of about 6 to 11 cycles. One entry per CDR3 protein results from TCRdb running MiXCR on the 5' RACE reads. The repertoire holds around 940,000 distinct CDR3 sequences, with roughly half as singletons. Sequencing used blood. The receptor set was obtained from a woman aged 55-69 years in good health.

This chain connects TRBV7-2 to TRBJ1-4; D not resolved. Per the germline V gene, CDR1 is SGHTA and CDR2 is FQGNSA. CDR3 length equals 13 residues. V lost 5 bases, J lost 8 bases, and 12 bases lay in between. For the CDR3, the DNA is TGTGCCAGCAGCATGACGGTCCGGGAAAAACTGTTTTTT. Amino acid sequence: CASSMTVREKLFF. The complete variable domain, with remaining parts taken from reference TRBV7-2 and TRBJ1-4, reads GAGVSQSPSNKVTEKGKDVELRCDPISGHTALYWYRQSLGQGLEFLIYFQGNSAPDKSGLPSDRFSAERTGGSVSTLTIQRTQQEDSAVYLCASSMTVREKLFFGSGTQLSVL.

The V call is TRBV6-6, the J call TRBJ2-7; TRBD1 aligns across 11 bases. The CDR3 runs 15 residues. The V and J ends lost 6 bases and 2 bases, in that order; junction bases with no gene match: 6. The germline CDR1 and CDR2 sequences are MNHNY and SVGAGI (reference sequence). The CDR3 reads CASSQGQGGTYEQYF. The CDR3 coding sequence is TGTGCCAGCAGCCAGGGACAGGGGGGTACCTACGAGCAGTACTTC.

This rearrangement joins TRBV3-1 to TRBJ2-7, with TRBD1 matching over 7 bases. After removal of 4 bases from V and 5 bases from J, the junction contained 8 bases not matched to a gene. From germline, CDR1 is LGHDT and CDR2 YNNKEL (reference sequence). The CDR3 consists of 14 residues. For the CDR3, the DNA is TGTGCCAGCAGCCCCACCTGGACAGGCGACGAGCAGTACTTC. It is translated as CASSPTWTGDEQYF.

This clonotype was detected only once. The chain combines TRBV2 with TRBJ2-1, with 10 nucleotides matching TRBD2. The CDR3 is 18 residues long. CDR1 SNHLY and CDR2 FYNNEI come from the germline V gene. Trimming removed 6 bases from V and 0 bases from J; junction bases left unmatched: 11. DNA of the CDR3: TGTGCCAGCAGGGGCTTAGCGGGAGGCCTAAGCTCCTACAATGAGCAGTTCTTC. Translating it yields CASRGLAGGLSSYNEQFF.

This clonotype was seen only a few times. This chain uses TRBV20-1 with TRBJ2-1; 8 bases fit TRBD1. CDR3 length: 14 residues. Germline CDR1 and CDR2: DFQATT and SNEGSKA (reference sequence). V was clipped by 2 bases and J by 8 bases; unmatched bases: 8. The CDR3 here is CSARPAGGGYEQFF. In DNA, the CDR3 is TGCAGTGCTAGACCAGCAGGGGGCGGGTATGAGCAGTTCTTC.

The V gene is TRBV20-1, the J gene TRBJ2-3; D not resolved. The CDR3 consists of 16 residues. The V gene lost 2 bases and the J gene lost 2 bases, with 17 bases spanning the gap. Germline V lookup: CDR1 DFQATT, CDR2 SNEGSKA (reference sequence). The CDR3 nucleotides read TGCAGTGCTAGACGAGTCCTCCGCGCACCCACAGATACGCAGTATTTT. Its protein is CSARRVLRAPTDTQYF.

This clonotype has just a few counts. This sequence joins TRBV20-1 and TRBJ2-6; D remains unclear. CDR1 and CDR2 from the germline V gene are DFQATT and SNEGSKA (reference sequence). The CDR3 covers 13 residues. CDR3 amino acids: CVTPSSGANVLTF. CDR3 nucleotides: TGCGTCACCCCTAGCTCTGGGGCCAACGTCCTGACTTTC.

The chain carries TRBV7-2 and TRBJ1-2, with 7 bases aligning to TRBD1. V shed 5 bases, J shed 5 bases, and the junction held 11 bases outside the gene matches. CDR3 length: 15 amino acids. The germline V gene has CDR1 SGHTA and CDR2 FQGNSA. The CDR3 reads CASSPTQGELYGYTF. In DNA form, the CDR3 reads TGTGCCAGCAGCCCAACTCAGGGGGAGTTATATGGCTACACCTTC.

This clonotype has a handful of counts. The chain carries TRBV4-1 and TRBJ2-5; 11 nucleotides line up with TRBD2. The DNA end lines up better with TRBJ2-7; the J call may be wrong. The CDR3 consists of 17 residues. In germline, CDR1 is MGHRA, CDR2 YSYEKL. This chain's CDR3 is CASSPPSQLAGVYEQYF. The DNA of the CDR3 is TGCGCCAGCAGCCCCCCATCCCAACTAGCGGGAGTATACGAGCAGTACTTC.

J is TRBJ2-4 and V is TRBV7-6; D uncertain. CDR1 is SGHVS, CDR2 FNYEAQ, per germline. Trimming removed 1 base at V and 8 bases at J, with 9 bases between. The CDR3 is 13 amino acids. The CDR3: CASSLGVWDIQYF. The CDR3 DNA is TGTGCCAGCAGCTTAGGGGTTTGGGACATTCAGTACTTC.

CDR3 nucleotides: TGTGCCAGCAGTTTACCGGCTACGGGCAGAGATACGCAGTATTTT. Translating gives CASSLPATGRDTQYF. The J gene is TRBJ2-3, the V gene TRBV28; no reliable D call. Germline V lookup: CDR1 MDHEN, CDR2 SYDVKM. The CDR3 has 15 amino acids. Trimming pared 2 bases from V and 5 bases from J, leaving 14 bases between.

This clonotype was detected only a few times. This sequence joins TRBV12-3 or TRBV12-4 and TRBJ2-5; TRBD2 agrees at 9 bases. V lost 2 bases, J lost 2 bases, and 6 bases stayed unmatched. The CDR3 is 16 residues long. CDR3 sequence reads: CASSLIHAGGQETQYF. The CDR3 DNA reads as TGTGCCAGCAGTTTAATTCACGCGGGAGGGCAAGAGACCCAGTACTTC.

This clonotype occurred once. The chain joins TRBV2 to TRBJ2-7, with 7 bases identical to TRBD1. CDR1 is SNHLY and CDR2 is FYNNEI in the germline V gene. This CDR3 comprises 12 residues. V lost 8 bases, J lost 12 bases, and 13 bases stayed unmatched. The CDR3 is CASGQEQGIGYF. The CDR3 nucleotides are TGTGCCAGCGGACAGGAACAGGGGATTGGGTACTTC.

The gene calls are TRBV2 and TRBJ2-6, with D unresolved. With 4 bases removed from V and 0 bases from J, the gap between germline ends came to 7 bases. CDR3 length equals 15 residues. CDR1 is SNHLY, CDR2 FYNNEI, per germline. The CDR3 DNA sequence: TGTGCCAGCAGTGCGGCCAGCTCTGGGGCCAACGTCCTGACTTTC. This encodes CASSAASSGANVLTF.

The rearrangement joins TRBV27 to TRBJ1-1, with D unclear. From germline, CDR1 is MNHEY and CDR2 SMNVEV (reference sequence). The CDR3 spans 15 residues. Trimming shortened V by 2 bases and J by 0 bases, and 10 bases separated the two germline ends. The CDR3 nucleotides read TGTGCCAGCAGTTTACGGTCTACAGTGAACACTGAAGCTTTCTTT. Translating it yields CASSLRSTVNTEAFF.

This clonotype was detected once. This chain connects TRBV6-5 to TRBJ1-3; D gene uncertain. Trimming pared 6 bases from V and 0 bases from J, leaving 15 bases between. The CDR3 contains 16 residues. Germline V gene lookup returns CDR1 MNHEY and CDR2 SVGAGI. This CDR3 reads CASSPIVPYSGNTIYF. Written as DNA, the CDR3 is TGTGCCAGCAGCCCGATTGTACCGTACTCTGGAAACACCATATATTTT.

J is TRBJ2-1 and V is TRBV4-3, with 12 bases fitting TRBD2. This CDR3 comprises 18 residues. Germline V lookup: CDR1 LGHNA, CDR2 YSLEER. J lost 7 bases, V lost 0 bases, and 10 bases had no gene match. CDR3 bases: TGCGCCAGCAGCCAAGACCCACGGACTAGCGGGAATGTGAATGAGCAGTTCTTC. This codes for CASSQDPRTSGNVNEQFF.

This clonotype was seen only a few times. V is TRBV28 and J is TRBJ2-1; 9 bases fit TRBD1. J gave up 12 bases and V 4 bases, and 13 bases lay outside the gene matches. This CDR3 is built from 15 residues. Germline V gene lookup returns CDR1 MDHEN and CDR2 SYDVKM. The CDR3 DNA sequence: TGTGCCAGCAGTTCCCCGGGACAGGGAGCAGTCGGGCAGTTCTTC. This encodes CASSSPGQGAVGQFF.

About this clonotype itself: A much larger clone is a single base away; this may be a read error. CDR3 sequence reads: CASSFGGAEQESQYF. The CDR3 region has the DNA TGTGCCAGCAGTTTTGGAGGGGCGGAGCAAGAGAGCCAGTACTTC. The rearrangement uses TRBV28 and TRBJ2-5, with D possibly TRBD2 on 6 matching bases. The CDR3 extends over 15 amino acids. The germline V gene encodes CDR1 MDHEN and CDR2 SYDVKM.